This TCR beta chain derives from a study of blood T cell repertoires in COVID-19. Overall study: Material from acute and convalescent COVID-19 was sourced from the United States, Italy and Spain. T cells, B-cell-depleted T cells, or PBMCs provided the cDNA or gDNA that served as material.

Libraries were prepared by immunoSEQ multiplex PCR; TCRdb keeps only in-frame clonotypes and omits some of them. The profile shows 20,000 to 30,000 clones, 85% to 90% of them singletons. The material sequenced was peripheral blood. The TCR originated in a man between 65 and 80 years old with acute or convalescent COVID-19.

Here the CDR3 DNA reads TGCGCCAGCAGCCCGGACCCTCGGGATGCCGGGGAGCTGTTTTTT. This encodes CASSPDPRDAGELFF. V usage is TRBV5-1 and J usage is TRBJ2-2; TRBD2 might be the D (5 bases). V lost 4 bases to trimming and J lost 6 bases, with 16 bases between them. The germline gives CDR1 SGHRS, CDR2 YFSETQ. This CDR3 has 15 amino acids.